The 6 T cell receptor beta chains given below trace back to one sample, sequenced in a study of CD8 T cells in Susac syndrome. An amount of RNA that ranged from roughly 0.45 to 1 ug was reverse transcribed with random hexamers. One entry per CDR3 protein results from TCRdb running MiXCR on the immunoSEQ multiplex PCR reads. The data hold under 200,000 distinct CDR3 sequences, with 85% to 95% observed a single time. Input material: CD8+ T cells from PBMCs. The receptors derive from a human donor with multiple sclerosis.

The chain carries TRBV18 and TRBJ1-2, with unresolved D. This CDR3 spans 13 amino acids. The germline gives CDR1 KGHSH, CDR2 LQKENI. Trimming removed 0 bases from V and 2 bases from J, with 4 bases in between. The CDR3 DNA follows: TGTGCCAGCTCACCACCTGGAAACTATGGCTACACCTTC. This codes for CASSPPGNYGYTF.

This rearrangement joins TRBV15 to TRBJ1-5; no firm D call. The CDR3 length is 13 residues. V lost 0 bases and J 9 bases, leaving 9 bases between the germline ends. Germline CDR1 and CDR2: LNHNV and YYDKDF (reference sequence). The CDR3 is CATSREVERPQHF. Here the CDR3 DNA reads TGTGCCACCAGCAGAGAAGTCGAGCGGCCCCAGCATTTT. Looking up the rest from reference TRBV15 and TRBJ1-5 gives the full variable domain: DAMVIQNPRYQVTQFGKPVTLSCSQTLNHNVMYWYQQKSSQAPKLLFHYYDKDFNNEADTPDNFQSRRPNTSFCFLDIRSPGLGDTAMYLCATSREVERPQHFGDGTRLSIL.

This sequence joins TRBV5-1 and TRBJ1-5; 7 bases fit TRBD1. The CDR3 spans 16 residues. Germline V lookup: CDR1 SGHRS, CDR2 YFSETQ. Trimming took 3 bases from V and 2 from J; bases not matched to a gene: 8. The CDR3 DNA reads as TGCGCCAGCAGCTCGAACCCCACAGGGGGCAATCAGCCCCAGCATTTT. Its protein is CASSSNPTGGNQPQHF.

The sample holds one count of this clonotype. J is TRBJ2-5 and V is TRBV12-3 or TRBV12-4, with D unclear. The CDR3 has 14 amino acids. V was clipped by 3 bases and J by 5 bases, with 13 bases between them. The CDR3 loop is CASSFRPIRETQYF. In DNA form, the CDR3 reads TGTGCCAGCAGTTTCCGACCCATCAGGGAGACCCAGTACTTC.

This rearrangement joins TRBV13 to TRBJ2-1; 9 nucleotides match TRBD2. The junction had 3 bases not matched to a gene; V was cut back by 0 bases and J by 9 bases. Germline V CDR1 and CDR2: PRHDT, FYEKMQ (reference sequence). The CDR3 is 14 residues long. This CDR3 reads CASSLGSGSGEQFF. The CDR3, as DNA: TGTGCCAGCAGCTTAGGTAGCGGGAGCGGTGAGCAGTTCTTC. The full variable domain, with the rest looked up from reference TRBV13 and TRBJ2-1, is AAGVIQSPRHLIKEKRETATLKCYPIPRHDTVYWYQQGPGQDPQFLISFYEKMQSDKGSIPDRFSAQQFSDYHSELNMSSLELGDSALYFCASSLGSGSGEQFFGPGTRLTVL.

The gene calls are TRBV5-6 and TRBJ1-1; tentatively, D is TRBD1 (6 bases). V dropped 4 bases and J dropped 6 bases, with 13 bases sitting between them. Per germline, CDR1 SGHDT and CDR2 YYEEEE. This CDR3 has 13 residues. The CDR3: CASSPDGGPEAFF. In nucleotides, the CDR3 is TGTGCCAGCAGCCCCGACGGGGGGCCTGAAGCTTTCTTT. Drawing the rest from reference TRBV5-6 and TRBJ1-1, the complete variable domain is DAGVTQSPTHLIKTRGQQVTLRCSPKSGHDTVSWYQQALGQGPQFIFQYYEEEERQRGNFPDRFSGHQFPNYSSELNVNALLLGDSALYLCASSPDGGPEAFFGQGTRLTVV.